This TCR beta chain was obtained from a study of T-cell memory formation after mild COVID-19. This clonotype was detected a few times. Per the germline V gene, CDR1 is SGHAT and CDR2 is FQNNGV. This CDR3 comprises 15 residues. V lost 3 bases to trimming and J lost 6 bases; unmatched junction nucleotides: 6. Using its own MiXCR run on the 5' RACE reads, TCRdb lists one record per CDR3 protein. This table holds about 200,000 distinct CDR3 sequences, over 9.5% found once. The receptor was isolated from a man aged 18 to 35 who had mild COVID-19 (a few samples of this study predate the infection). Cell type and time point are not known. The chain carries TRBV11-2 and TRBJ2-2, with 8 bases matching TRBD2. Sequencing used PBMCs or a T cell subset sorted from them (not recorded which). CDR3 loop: CASSFGLARAGELFF. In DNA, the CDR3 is TGTGCCAGCAGCTTCGGACTAGCTAGGGCCGGGGAGCTGTTTTTT.